This T cell receptor (beta chain) was observed in a study of neurological immune-mediated disorders. TCRdb independently ran MiXCR on the 5' RACE reads; one entry per CDR3 protein. Altogether approximately 45,000 distinct CDR3 sequences are present, over 9.5% being singletons, with the ten largest covering 1.3%. In germline, CDR1 is SGHTA, CDR2 FQGNSA. The CDR3 sequence is 15 residues long. Between the trimmed V and J ends, which lost 2 bases and 1 base, there was a span of 9 bases. This clonotype has ten or more counts. The sequenced sample was PBMCs. The rearrangement links TRBV7-2 to TRBJ1-5; D is possibly TRBD1 (5 bases). This clonotype was obtained from a female donor in good health. For the CDR3, the DNA is TGTGCCAGCAGCTTATCCGGGGGAAGCAATCAGCCCCAGCATTTT. Protein sequence: CASSLSGGSNQPQHF.